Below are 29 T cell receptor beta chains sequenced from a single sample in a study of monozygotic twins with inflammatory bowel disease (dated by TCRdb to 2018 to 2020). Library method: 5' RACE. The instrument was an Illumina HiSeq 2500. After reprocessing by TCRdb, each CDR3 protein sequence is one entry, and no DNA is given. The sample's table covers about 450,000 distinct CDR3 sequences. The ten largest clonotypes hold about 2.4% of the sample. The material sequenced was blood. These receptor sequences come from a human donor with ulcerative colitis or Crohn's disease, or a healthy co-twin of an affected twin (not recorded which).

This CDR3 is CASSAGTPRNTEAFF. The V and J genes are TRBV19 and TRBJ1-1; checking the TCRdb D call of TRBD1 is not possible without DNA. CDR3 length: 15 amino acids. CDR1 is LNHDA and CDR2 is SQIVND in the germline V gene (reference sequence).

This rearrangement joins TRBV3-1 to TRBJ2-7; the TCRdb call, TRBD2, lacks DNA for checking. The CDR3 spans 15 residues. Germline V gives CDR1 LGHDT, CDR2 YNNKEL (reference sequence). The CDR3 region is CASSQGGGARNEQYF.

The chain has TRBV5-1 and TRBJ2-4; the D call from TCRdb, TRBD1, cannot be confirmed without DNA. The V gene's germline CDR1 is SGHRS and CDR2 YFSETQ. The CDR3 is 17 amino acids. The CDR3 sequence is CASSLVGQGGPRDIQYF. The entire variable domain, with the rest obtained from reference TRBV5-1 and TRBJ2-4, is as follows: KAGVTQTPRYLIKTRGQQVTLSCSPISGHRSVSWYQQTPGQGLQFLFEYFSETQRNKGNFPGRFSGRQFSNSRSEMNVSTLELGDSALYLCASSLVGQGGPRDIQYFGAGTRLSVL.

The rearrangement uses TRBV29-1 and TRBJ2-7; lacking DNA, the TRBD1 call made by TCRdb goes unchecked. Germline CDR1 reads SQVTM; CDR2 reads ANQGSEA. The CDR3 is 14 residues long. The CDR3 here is CSVETAKRPYEQYF.

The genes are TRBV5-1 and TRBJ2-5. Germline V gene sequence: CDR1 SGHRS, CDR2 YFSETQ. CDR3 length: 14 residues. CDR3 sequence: CASSFQSQQETQYF.

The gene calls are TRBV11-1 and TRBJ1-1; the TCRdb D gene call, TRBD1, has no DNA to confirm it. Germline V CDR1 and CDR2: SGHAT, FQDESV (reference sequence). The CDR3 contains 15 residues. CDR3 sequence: CASSWAGERGTEAFF.

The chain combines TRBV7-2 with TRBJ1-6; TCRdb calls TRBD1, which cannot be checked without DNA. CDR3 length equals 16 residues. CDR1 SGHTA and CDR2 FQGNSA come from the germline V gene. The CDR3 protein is CASSLVGTGRDSPLHF.

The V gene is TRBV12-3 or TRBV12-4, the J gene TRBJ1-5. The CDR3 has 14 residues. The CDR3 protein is CASSFLVGNQPQHF.

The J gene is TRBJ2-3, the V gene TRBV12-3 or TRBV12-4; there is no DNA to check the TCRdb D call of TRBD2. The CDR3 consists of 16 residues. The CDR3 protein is CASSPTLAGGSDTQYF.

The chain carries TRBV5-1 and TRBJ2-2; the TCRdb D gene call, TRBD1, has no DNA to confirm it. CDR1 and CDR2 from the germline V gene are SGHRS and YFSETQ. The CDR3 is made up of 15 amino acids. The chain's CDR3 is CASSLGDPNTGELFF.

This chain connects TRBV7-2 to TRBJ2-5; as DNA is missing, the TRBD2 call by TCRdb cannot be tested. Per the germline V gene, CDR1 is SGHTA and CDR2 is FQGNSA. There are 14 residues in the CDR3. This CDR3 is CASSFWGARETQYF.

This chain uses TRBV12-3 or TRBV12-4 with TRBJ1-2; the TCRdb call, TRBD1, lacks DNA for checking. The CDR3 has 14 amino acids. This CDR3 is CASSLEARGNGYTF.

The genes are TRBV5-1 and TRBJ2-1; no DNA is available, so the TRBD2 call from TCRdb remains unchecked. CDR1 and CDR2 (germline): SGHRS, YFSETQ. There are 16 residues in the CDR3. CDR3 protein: CASSLGTSGRYNEQFF.

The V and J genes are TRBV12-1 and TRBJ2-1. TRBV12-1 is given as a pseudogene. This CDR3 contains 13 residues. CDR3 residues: CASSIERDNEQFF.

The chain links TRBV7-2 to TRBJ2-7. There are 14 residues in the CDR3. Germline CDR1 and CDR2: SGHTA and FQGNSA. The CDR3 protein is CASSASGRAYEQYF.

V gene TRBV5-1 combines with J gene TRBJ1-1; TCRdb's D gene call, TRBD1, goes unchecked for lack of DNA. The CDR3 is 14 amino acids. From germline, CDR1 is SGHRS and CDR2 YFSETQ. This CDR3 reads CASSLIGGNTEAFF.

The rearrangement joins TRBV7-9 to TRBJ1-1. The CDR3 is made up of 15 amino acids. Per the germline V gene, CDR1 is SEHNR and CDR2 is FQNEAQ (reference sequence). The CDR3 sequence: CASSLGGQTNTEAFF.

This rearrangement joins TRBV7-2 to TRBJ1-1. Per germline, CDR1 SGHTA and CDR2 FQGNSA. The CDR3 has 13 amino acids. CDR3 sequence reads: CASSLVRAGEAFF.

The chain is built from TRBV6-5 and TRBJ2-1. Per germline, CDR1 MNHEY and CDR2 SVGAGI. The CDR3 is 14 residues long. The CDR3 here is CASSYLRPDNEQFF.

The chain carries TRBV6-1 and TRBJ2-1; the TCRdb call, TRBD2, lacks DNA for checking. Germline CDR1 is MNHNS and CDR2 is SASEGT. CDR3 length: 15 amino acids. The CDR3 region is CASSPTSGSYNEQFF.

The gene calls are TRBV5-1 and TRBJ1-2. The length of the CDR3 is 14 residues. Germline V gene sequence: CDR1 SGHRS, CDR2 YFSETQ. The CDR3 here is CASSWDRGGDGYTF.

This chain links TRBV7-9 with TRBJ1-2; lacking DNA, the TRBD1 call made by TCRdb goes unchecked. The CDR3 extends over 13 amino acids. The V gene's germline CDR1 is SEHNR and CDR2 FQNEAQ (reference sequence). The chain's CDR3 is CASSHEQGYGYTF.

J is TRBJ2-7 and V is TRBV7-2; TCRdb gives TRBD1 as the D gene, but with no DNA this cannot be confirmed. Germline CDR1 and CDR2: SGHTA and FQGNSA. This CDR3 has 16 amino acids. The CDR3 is CASSLAGAAITYEQYF. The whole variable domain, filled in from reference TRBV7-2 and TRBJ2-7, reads GAGVSQSPSNKVTEKGKDVELRCDPISGHTALYWYRQSLGQGLEFLIYFQGNSAPDKSGLPSDRFSAERTGGSVSTLTIQRTQQEDSAVYLCASSLAGAAITYEQYFGPGTRLTVT.

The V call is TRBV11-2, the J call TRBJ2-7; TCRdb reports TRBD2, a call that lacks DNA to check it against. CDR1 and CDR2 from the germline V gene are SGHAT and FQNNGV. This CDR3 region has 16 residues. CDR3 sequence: CASSLIRDSRLYEQYF.

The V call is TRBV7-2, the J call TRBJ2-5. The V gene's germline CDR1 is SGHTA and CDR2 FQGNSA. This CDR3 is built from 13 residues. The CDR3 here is CASSLELQETQYF.

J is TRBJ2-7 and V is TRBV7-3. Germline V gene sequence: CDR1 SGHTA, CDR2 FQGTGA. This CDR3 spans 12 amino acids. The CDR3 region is CASSPYPYEQYF.

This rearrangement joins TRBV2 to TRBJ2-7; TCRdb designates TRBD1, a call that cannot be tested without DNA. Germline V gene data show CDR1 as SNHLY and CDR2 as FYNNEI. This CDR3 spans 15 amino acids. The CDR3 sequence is CASRHRDHVVHEQYF. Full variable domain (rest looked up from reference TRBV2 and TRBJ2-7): EPEVTQTPSHQVTQMGQEVILRCVPISNHLYFYWYRQILGQKVEFLVSFYNNEISEKSEIFDDQFSVERPDGSNFTLKIRSTKLEDSAMYFCASRHRDHVVHEQYFGPGTRLTVT.

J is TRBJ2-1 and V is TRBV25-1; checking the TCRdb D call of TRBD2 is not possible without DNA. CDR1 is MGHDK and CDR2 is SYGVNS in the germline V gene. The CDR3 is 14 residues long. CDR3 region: CASLGTSVYNEQFF.

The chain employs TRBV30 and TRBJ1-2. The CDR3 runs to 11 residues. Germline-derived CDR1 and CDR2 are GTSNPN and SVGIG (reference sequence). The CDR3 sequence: CAWSRTLGYTF.